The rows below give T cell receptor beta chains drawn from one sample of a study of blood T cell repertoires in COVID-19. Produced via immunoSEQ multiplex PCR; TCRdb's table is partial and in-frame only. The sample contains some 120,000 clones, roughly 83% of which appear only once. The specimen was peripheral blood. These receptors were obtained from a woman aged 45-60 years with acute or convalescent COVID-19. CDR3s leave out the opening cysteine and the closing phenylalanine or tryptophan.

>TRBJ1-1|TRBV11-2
ASSLELLGRGWNTEAF
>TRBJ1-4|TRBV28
ASSSTGTGASNEKLF
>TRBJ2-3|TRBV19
ASSVGTGYSDTQY
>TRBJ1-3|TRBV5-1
ASSLGGAVGNTIY
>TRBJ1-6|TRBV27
ASSLREDYSPLH
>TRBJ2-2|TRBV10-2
ASTGGAGELF
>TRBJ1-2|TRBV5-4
ASTTAWGTEIWYGYT
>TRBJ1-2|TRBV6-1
ASSERSLDGYT
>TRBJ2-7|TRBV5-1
ASSSRQSYEQY
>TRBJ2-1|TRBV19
ASSTPRGPYNEQF
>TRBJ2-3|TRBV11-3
ASSLAGDTQY
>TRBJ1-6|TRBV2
ASSSTAGDSPLH
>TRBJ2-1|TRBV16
ASSRDRGADEQF
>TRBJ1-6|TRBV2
ASSEVVPGDSPLH
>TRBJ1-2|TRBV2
ASSERGTNYGYT
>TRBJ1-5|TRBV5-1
ASSPQGAGNQPQH
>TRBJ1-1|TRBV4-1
ASSQESRVYAEAF